The clone carrying this T cell receptor (beta chain) was detected only once. V gave up 0 bases and J gave up 5 bases, with 7 bases separating them. Germline CDR1 is SGHAT and CDR2 is FQNNGV. The CDR3 runs to 14 residues. This specimen comes from a study of radiation and T cells in renal cell carcinoma. Profiling relied on immunoSEQ multiplex PCR, and the TCRdb table lists in-frame clones only, not all of them. The sample has about 130,000 clones, about 88% seen once. Regarding time point: baseline pretreatment blood. Treatment in this sample: 15 Gy SBRT to primary tumor, nephrectomy 4 weeks later. This chain connects TRBV11-2 to TRBJ2-2; D not resolved. The sample was blood, taken from a patient whose treatment included radiotherapy and nephrectomy. This receptor was identified in a woman in her 50s with renal cell carcinoma. The CDR3 region has the DNA TGTGCCAGCAGCTTAGAGGGAATAACCGGGGAGCTGTTTTTT. It is translated as CASSLEGITGELFF.